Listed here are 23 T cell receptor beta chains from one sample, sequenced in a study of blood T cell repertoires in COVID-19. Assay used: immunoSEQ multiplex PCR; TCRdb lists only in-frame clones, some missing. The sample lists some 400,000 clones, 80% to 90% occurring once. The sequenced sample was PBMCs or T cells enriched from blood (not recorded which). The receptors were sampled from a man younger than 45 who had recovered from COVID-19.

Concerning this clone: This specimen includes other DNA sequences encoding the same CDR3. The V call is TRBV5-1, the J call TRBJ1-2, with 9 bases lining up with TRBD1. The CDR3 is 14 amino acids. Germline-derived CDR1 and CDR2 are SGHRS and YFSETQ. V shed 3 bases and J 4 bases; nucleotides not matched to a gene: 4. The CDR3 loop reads CASSSGQGSYGYTF. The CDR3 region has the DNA TGCGCCAGCAGCTCGGGACAGGGAAGCTATGGCTACACCTTC. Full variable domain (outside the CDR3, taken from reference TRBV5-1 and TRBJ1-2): KAGVTQTPRYLIKTRGQQVTLSCSPISGHRSVSWYQQTPGQGLQFLFEYFSETQRNKGNFPGRFSGRQFSNSRSEMNVSTLELGDSALYLCASSSGQGSYGYTFGSGTRLTVV.

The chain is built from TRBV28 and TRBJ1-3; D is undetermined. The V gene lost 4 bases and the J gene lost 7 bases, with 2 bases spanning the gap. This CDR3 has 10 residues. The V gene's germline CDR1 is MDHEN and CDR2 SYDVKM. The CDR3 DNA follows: TGTGCCAGCAGTTCGAACACCATATATTTT. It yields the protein CASSSNTIYF.

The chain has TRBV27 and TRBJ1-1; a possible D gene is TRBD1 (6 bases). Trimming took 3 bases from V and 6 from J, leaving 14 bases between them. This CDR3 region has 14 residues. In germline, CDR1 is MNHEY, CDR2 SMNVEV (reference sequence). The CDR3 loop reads CASSLRRRGPEAFF. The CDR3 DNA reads TGTGCCAGCAGTTTGCGGCGCAGGGGTCCTGAAGCTTTCTTT.

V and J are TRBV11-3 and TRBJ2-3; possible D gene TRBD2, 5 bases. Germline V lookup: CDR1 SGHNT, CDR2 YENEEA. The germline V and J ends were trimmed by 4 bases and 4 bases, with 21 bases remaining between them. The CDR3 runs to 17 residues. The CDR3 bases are TGTGCCAGCAGCTCTGGAGGAAGCTCGGTTGACCCAGATACGCAGTATTTT. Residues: CASSSGGSSVDPDTQYF. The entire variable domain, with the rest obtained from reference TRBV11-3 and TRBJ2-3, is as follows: EAGVVQSPRYKIIEKKQPVAFWCNPISGHNTLYWYLQNLGQGPELLIRYENEEAVDDSQLPKDRFSAERLKGVDSTLKIQPAELGDSAVYLCASSSGGSSVDPDTQYFGPGTRLTVL.

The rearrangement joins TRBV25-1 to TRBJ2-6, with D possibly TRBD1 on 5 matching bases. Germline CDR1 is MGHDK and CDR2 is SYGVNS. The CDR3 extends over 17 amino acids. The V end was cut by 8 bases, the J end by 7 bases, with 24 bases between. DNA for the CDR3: TGTGCCAGCGCCCTTATAACAGGACCTCTATTAGCCAACGTCCTGACTTTC. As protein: CASALITGPLLANVLTF.

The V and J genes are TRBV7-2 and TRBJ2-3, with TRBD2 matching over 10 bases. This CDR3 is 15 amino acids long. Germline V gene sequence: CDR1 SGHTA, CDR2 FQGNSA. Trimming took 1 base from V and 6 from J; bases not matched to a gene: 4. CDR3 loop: CASSLGGLATDTQYF. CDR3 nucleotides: TGTGCCAGCAGCTTAGGGGGACTAGCGACGGATACGCAGTATTTT.

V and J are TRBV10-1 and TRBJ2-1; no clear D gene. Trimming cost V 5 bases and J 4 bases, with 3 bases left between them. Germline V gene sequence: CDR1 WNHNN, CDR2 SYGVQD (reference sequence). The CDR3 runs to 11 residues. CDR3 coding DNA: TGCGCCAGCAGTCAATACAATGAGCAGTTCTTC. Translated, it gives CASSQYNEQFF.

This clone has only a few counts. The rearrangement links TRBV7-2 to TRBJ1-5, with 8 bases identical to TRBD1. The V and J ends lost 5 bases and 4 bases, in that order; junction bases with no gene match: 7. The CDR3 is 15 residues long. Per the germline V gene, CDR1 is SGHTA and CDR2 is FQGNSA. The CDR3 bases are TGTGCCAGCAGCCAAACAGGGGGGGAAAATCAGCCCCAGCATTTT. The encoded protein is CASSQTGGENQPQHF.

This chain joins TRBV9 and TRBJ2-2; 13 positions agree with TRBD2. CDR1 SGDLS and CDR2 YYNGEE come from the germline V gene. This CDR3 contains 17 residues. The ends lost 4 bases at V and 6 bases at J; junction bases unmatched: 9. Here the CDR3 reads CASSPRTSGSLAGELFF. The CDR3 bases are TGTGCCAGCAGCCCTCGGACTAGCGGGAGCTTGGCCGGGGAGCTGTTTTTT.

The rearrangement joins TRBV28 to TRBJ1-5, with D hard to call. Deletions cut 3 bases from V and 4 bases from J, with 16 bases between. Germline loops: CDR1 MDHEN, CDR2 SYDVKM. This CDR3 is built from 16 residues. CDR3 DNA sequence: TGTGCCAGCAGTTTCTCGACACCAAGCGGGAATCAGCCCCAGCATTTT. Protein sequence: CASSFSTPSGNQPQHF.

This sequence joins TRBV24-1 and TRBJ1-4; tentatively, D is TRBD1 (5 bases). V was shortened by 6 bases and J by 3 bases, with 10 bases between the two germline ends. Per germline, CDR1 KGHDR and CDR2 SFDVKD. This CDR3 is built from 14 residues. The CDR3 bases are TGTGCCACCAGTTCGGGGGGATCTAATGAAAAACTGTTTTTT. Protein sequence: CATSSGGSNEKLFF.

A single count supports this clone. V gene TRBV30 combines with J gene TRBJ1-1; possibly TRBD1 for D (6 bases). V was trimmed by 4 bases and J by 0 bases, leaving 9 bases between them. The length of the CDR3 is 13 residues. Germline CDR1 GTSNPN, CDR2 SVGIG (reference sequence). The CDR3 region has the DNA TGTGCCTGGATGGACAGCATGAACACTGAAGCTTTCTTT. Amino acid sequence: CAWMDSMNTEAFF.

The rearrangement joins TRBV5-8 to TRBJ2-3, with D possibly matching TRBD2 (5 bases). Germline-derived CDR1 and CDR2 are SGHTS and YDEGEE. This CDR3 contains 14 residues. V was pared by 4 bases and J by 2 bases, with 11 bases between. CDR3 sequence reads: CASSPGLPTDTQYF. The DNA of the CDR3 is TGTGCCAGCAGCCCGGGATTACCCACAGATACGCAGTATTTT.

The CDR3 DNA is TGTGCCAGCTCACCGGGAGCGAGAACCTACGAGCAGTACTTC. It yields the protein CASSPGARTYEQYF. V and J are TRBV18 and TRBJ2-7; D may be TRBD2 (5 bases). CDR3 length equals 14 residues. Trimming took off 3 bases at V and 2 bases at J, with 11 bases between the two ends. CDR1 and CDR2 (germline): KGHSH, LQKENI.

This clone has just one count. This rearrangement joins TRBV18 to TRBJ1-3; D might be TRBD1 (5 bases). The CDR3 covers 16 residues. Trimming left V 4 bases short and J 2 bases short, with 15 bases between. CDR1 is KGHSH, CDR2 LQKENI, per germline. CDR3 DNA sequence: TGTGCCAGCTCACTTCAGGGAGGTTTGGCTGGAAACACCATATATTTT. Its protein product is CASSLQGGLAGNTIYF.

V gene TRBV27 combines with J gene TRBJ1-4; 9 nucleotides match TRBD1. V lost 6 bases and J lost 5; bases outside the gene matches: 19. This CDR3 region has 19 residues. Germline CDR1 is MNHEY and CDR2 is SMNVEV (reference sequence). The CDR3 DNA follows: TGTGCCAGCAGACCCGACGGGACAGGGATATGGACCCACAATGAAAAACTGTTTTTT. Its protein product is CASRPDGTGIWTHNEKLFF.

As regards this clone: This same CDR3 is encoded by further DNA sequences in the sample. CDR3 loop: CASSYSGGGQETQYF. In nucleotides, the CDR3 is TGTGCCAGCAGTTACTCGGGGGGGGGACAAGAGACCCAGTACTTC. The gene calls are TRBV6-5 and TRBJ2-5, with 7 bases identical to TRBD2. The trim removed 0 bases at V and 2 bases at J, leaving 3 bases unmatched. CDR1 and CDR2 (germline): MNHEY, SVGAGI. This CDR3 is 15 amino acids long.

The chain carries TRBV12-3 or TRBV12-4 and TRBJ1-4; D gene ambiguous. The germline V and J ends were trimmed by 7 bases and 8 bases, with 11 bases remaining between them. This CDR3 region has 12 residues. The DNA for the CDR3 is TGTGCCAGCAAAGAGGGTCGGGAAAAACTGTTTTTT. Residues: CASKEGREKLFF.

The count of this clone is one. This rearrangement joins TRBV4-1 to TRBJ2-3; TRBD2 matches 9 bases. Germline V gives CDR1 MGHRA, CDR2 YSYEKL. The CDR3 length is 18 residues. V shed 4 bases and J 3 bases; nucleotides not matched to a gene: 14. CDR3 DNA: TGCGCCAGCAGCCCCTGGGCGAGTAGCGGGAGTAGGACAGATACGCAGTATTTT. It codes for CASSPWASSGSRTDTQYF.

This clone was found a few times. This chain's CDR3 is CASAARRLNSPLHF. The CDR3 DNA reads as TGTGCCAGCGCCGCGAGGCGTCTCAATTCACCCCTCCACTTT. The chain is built from TRBV9 and TRBJ1-6; no clear D gene. There are 14 residues in the CDR3. The germline CDR1 and CDR2 sequences are SGDLS and YYNGEE. The V gene lost 7 bases and the J gene lost 7 bases, with 15 bases spanning the gap.

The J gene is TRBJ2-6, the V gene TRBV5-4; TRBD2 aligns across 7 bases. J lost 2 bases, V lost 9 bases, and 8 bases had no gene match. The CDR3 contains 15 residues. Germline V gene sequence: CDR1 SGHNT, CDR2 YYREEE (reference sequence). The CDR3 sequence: CATGRGGPGANVLTF. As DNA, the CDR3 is TGTGCCACAGGGAGGGGAGGTCCTGGGGCCAACGTCCTGACTTTC.

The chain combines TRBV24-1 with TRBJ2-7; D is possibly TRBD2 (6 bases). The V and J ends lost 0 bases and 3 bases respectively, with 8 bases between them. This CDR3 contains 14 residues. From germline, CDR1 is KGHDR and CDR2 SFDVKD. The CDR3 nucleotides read TGTGCCACCAGTGATTTGCGGACTAACTACGAGCAGTACTTC. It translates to CATSDLRTNYEQYF.

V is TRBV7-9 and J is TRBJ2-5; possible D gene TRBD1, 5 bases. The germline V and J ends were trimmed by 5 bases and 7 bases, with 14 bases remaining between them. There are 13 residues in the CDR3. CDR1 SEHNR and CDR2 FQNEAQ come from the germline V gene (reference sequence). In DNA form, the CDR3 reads TGTGCCAGCAGCGTCGACAGCCTATGGACCCAGTACTTC. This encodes CASSVDSLWTQYF. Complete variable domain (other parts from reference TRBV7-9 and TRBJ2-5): DTGVSQNPRHKITKRGQNVTFRCDPISEHNRLYWYRQTLGQGPEFLTYFQNEAQLEKSRLLSDRFSAERPKGSFSTLEIQRTEQGDSAMYLCASSVDSLWTQYFGPGTRLLVL.